This T cell receptor beta chain was profiled in a study of breast tumors, draining lymph nodes, adjacent tissues. Study-level points and caveats: Tumor TCR diversity was below lymph nodes but above nontumor tissue. Luminal-like breast cancer showed significantly greater tumor-nontumor repertoire similarity than basal-like breast cancer did. That most tumor T cells come from lymph nodes remained unproven.

A single record per CDR3 protein comes from TCRdb applying MiXCR to the multiplex PCR reads. The data contain around 250,000 distinct CDR3 sequences, 34% of them singletons. The lymph nodes were axillary draining lymph nodes from breast cancer patients. This clonotype was seen ten or more times. Antigen unknown. CDR1 and CDR2 (germline): LGHNT, FRNRAP. The CDR3 length is 14 residues. V lost 2 bases and J 4 bases, leaving 9 bases between the germline ends. The sample consisted of axillary lymph node tissue. The sequence was obtained from a female donor with breast cancer. Some clones in this sample may be carry-over from other donors' samples. This chain uses TRBV12-5 with TRBJ1-5; no reliable D call. CDR3 sequence (DNA): TGTGCTAGTGGTTTGCCAGGAAGGAATCAGCCCCAGCATTTT. It is translated as CASGLPGRNQPQHF. The variable domain in full, with the rest retrieved from reference TRBV12-5 and TRBJ1-5, is DARVTQTPRHKVTEMGQEVTMRCQPILGHNTVFWYRQTMMQGLELLAYFRNRAPLDDSGMPKDRFSAEMPDATLATLKIQPSEPRDSAVYFCASGLPGRNQPQHFGDGTRLSIL.